This TCR beta chain was obtained from a study of blood T cell repertoires in COVID-19. Germline assignment: CDR1 SNHLY and CDR2 FYNNEI. The CDR3 has 13 residues. Trimming pared 1 base from V and 5 bases from J, leaving 8 bases between. Participants were aged 18 to 89 years, lived in 20 to 30 US areas, and enrolled virtually. Categorization into cohorts depended on clinical history that participants reported. Within 2 weeks of study entry, exposed participants had contacted a PCR-confirmed or clinician-diagnosed COVID-19 case. As processed by the authors: Using reference gene primer amplification, nucleated cell counts were estimated. Produced via immunoSEQ multiplex PCR; TCRdb's table is partial and in-frame only. Clone size and the V and J calls come from that table; the DNA yielded D and trimming. The sample contains roughly 230,000 clones, 70% to 90% of which appear only once.

The source is a woman aged 45-59 years who had been exposed to COVID-19. The chain couples TRBV2 to TRBJ1-2; tentative D call: TRBD1 (5 bases). Material for sequencing was PBMCs or T cells enriched from blood (not recorded which). DNA for the CDR3: TGTGCCAGCAGTGAAGAAAAGGGGTATGGCTACACCTTC. Encoded protein: CASSEEKGYGYTF.